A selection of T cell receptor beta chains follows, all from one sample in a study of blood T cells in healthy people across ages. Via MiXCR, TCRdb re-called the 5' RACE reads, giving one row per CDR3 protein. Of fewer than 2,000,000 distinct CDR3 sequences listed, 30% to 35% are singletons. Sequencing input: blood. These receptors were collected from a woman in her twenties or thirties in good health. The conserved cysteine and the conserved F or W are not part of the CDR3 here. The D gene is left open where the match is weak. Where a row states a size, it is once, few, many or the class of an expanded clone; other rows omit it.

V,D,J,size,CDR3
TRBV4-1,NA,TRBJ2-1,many,ASSQEHPSSSYNEQF
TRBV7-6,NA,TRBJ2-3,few,ASSLEGPPSTDTQY
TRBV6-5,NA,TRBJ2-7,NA,ASSYSRPGEQY
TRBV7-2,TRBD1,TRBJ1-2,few,ASSLQGANLYGYT
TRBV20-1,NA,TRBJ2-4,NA,SAREQGLSKNIQY
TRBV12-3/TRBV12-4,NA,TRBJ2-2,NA,ASSLSYGLLNTGELF
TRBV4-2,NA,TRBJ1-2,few,ASSGPWWQARRRYNGYT
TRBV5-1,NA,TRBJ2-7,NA,ASSSAGMREQY
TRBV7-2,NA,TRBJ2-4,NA,ASSSWNQDRGKQY
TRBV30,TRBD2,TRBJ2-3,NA,AWSTSGGFNTQY
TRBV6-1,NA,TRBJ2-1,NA,ASRGVWGAGNEQF
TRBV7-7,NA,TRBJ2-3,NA,ASSTKEPSTDTQY
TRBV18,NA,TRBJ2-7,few,ASSTRDAWY
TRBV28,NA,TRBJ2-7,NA,ASSTTPGASSYEQY
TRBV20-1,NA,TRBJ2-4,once,SARDRPVGFENIQY
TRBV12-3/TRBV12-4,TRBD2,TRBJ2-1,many,ASRVAGPKQF
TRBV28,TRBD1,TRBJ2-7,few,ASSKVQGLTYEQY
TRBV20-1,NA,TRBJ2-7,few,SARDYSTSLLDEQY
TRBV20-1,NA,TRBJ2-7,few,SARDRGSSYEQY
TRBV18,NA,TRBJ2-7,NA,ASSGLGVWYEQY
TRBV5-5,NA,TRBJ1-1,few,ASRRDGVMDTEAF
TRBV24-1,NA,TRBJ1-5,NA,ATSARGGYQPQH
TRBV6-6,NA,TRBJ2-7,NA,ASSYSKAGYEQY
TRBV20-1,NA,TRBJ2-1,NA,SARGGPPVDEQF
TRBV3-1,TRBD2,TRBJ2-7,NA,ASRQTYLPSGAYEQY